The next 21 T cell receptor beta chains were all read from a single sample in a study of blood T cell repertoires in COVID-19. Produced via immunoSEQ multiplex PCR; TCRdb's table is partial and in-frame only. The top ten clones hold over 3.5% of a sample with 300,000 to 450,000 clones, about 92% of them seen once. Sequences were obtained from peripheral blood. The source of these receptors is a woman aged 55-69 years with COVID-19, enrolled during active disease.

This chain links TRBV6-5 with TRBJ1-4; TRBD1 matches 10 bases. Germline lookup yields CDR1 MNHEY and CDR2 SVGAGI. V gave up 5 bases and J gave up 7 bases; unmatched junction bases: 7. The CDR3 loop spans 15 amino acids. In nucleotides, the CDR3 is TGTGCCAGCAGTCACCTAGACAGGGGGCGTGAAAAACTGTTTTTT. Protein product: CASSHLDRGREKLFF.

This clone appeared a single time. This chain links TRBV5-1 with TRBJ2-3, with 7 bases aligning to TRBD2. The germline V gene encodes CDR1 SGHRS and CDR2 YFSETQ. The CDR3 extends over 14 amino acids. J gave up 3 bases and V 5 bases, and 6 bases lay outside the gene matches. CDR3 coding DNA: TGCGCCAGCAGACCTTCACTAGCGACAGATACGCAGTATTTT. It translates to CASRPSLATDTQYF.

The chain links TRBV5-1 to TRBJ1-2; TRBD1 might be the D (5 bases). The CDR3 runs 19 residues. Germline CDR1 and CDR2: SGHRS and YFSETQ. Trimming pared 0 bases from V and 4 bases from J, leaving 25 bases between. Here the CDR3 DNA reads TGCGCCAGCAGCTTGGCCAAAGTCCCGATCGACAGCGGGACCTATGGCTACACCTTC. Protein sequence: CASSLAKVPIDSGTYGYTF.

The chain uses TRBV7-3 and TRBJ2-7; D may be TRBD2 (6 bases). This CDR3 region has 14 residues. Germline V gene lookup returns CDR1 SGHTA and CDR2 FQGTGA. V shed 5 bases and J shed 2 bases, with 13 bases lying between them. The CDR3 sequence: CASSPGDGTYEQYF. CDR3 DNA: TGTGCCAGCAGCCCGGGGGACGGAACCTACGAGCAGTACTTC.

This clone was recorded once. The gene calls are TRBV2 and TRBJ1-5; tentatively, D is TRBD1 (6 bases). CDR3 size: 14 residues. Germline V gene lookup returns CDR1 SNHLY and CDR2 FYNNEI. V lost 6 bases and J 8 bases, leaving 17 bases between the germline ends. Written as DNA, the CDR3 is TGTGCCAGCAGGTATCTGAACAGGGATGAGCCCCAGCATTTT. Its translation is CASRYLNRDEPQHF.

This clone came up a few times. This chain connects TRBV6-5 to TRBJ1-5, with a weak D call TRBD1 (6 bases). CDR3 size: 15 residues. With 6 bases removed from V and 10 bases from J, the gap between germline ends came to 22 bases. Germline V gene data show CDR1 as MNHEY and CDR2 as SVGAGI. The CDR3 region has the DNA TGTGCCAGCAGACCTATGGGACAATCGGCCCAACCCCAGCATTTT. The encoded protein is CASRPMGQSAQPQHF.

Only one count was recorded for this clone. The rearrangement uses TRBV7-2 and TRBJ2-3; 9 bases align to TRBD2. The V gene end was trimmed by 7 bases and the J gene end by 3 bases; junction bases not matched to a gene: 8. The CDR3 length is 15 residues. CDR1 SGHTA and CDR2 FQGNSA come from the germline V gene. The CDR3 region is CASIPPGLATDTQYF. CDR3 DNA sequence: TGTGCCAGCATCCCACCGGGACTAGCAACAGATACGCAGTATTTT.

V gene TRBV7-7 combines with J gene TRBJ2-3, with 10 bases that match TRBD1. From germline, CDR1 is SSHAT and CDR2 FNYEAQ (reference sequence). The CDR3 is 13 amino acids. J was trimmed by 8 bases and V by 5 bases; bases with no gene match: 4. This chain's CDR3 is CASSGGQGGTQYF. In DNA form, the CDR3 reads TGTGCCAGCAGCGGCGGACAGGGGGGTACGCAGTATTTT. Using reference TRBV7-7 and TRBJ2-3 for the parts outside the CDR3, the full variable domain is GAGVSQSPRYKVTKRGQDVTLRCDPISSHATLYWYQQALGQGPEFLTYFNYEAQPDKSGLPSDRFSAERPEGSISTLTIQRTEQRDSAMYRCASSGGQGGTQYFGPGTRLTVL.

As regards this clone: At one of its ends the junction is not consistent with the germline gene, which may arise from a read error. This chain joins TRBV3-1 (or the pseudogene TRBV3-2) and TRBJ2-3; TRBD2 is a possible D gene (5 bases). CDR1 and CDR2 (germline): LGHDT, YNNKEL (reference sequence). The CDR3 totals 13 residues. The CDR3 DNA sequence: TGTGCCACCAGCGGTCTAAGCACAGATACGCAGTATTTT. Translating gives CATSGLSTDTQYF.

The chain is built from TRBV3-1 (or the pseudogene TRBV3-2) and TRBJ2-7, with D maybe TRBD2 (5 bases). Trimming stripped 2 bases from V and 2 bases from J, with 13 bases between. The CDR3 loop spans 15 amino acids. Germline CDR1 and CDR2: LGHDT and YNNKEL (reference sequence). The CDR3 is CASSQSITAAYEQYF. CDR3 coding DNA: TGTGCCAGCAGCCAATCAATTACAGCGGCCTACGAGCAGTACTTC.

CDR3 loop: CASSLAGTRSAETQYF. The CDR3 bases are TGTGCCAGCAGCTTAGCGGGGACAAGAAGTGCGGAGACCCAGTACTTC. The V gene is TRBV7-8, the J gene TRBJ2-5, with a possible D match to TRBD1 (6 bases). The CDR3 spans 16 residues. The V end was cut by 0 bases, the J end by 5 bases, with 16 bases between. Germline V gene sequence: CDR1 SGHVS, CDR2 FQNEAQ.

V and J are TRBV4-2 and TRBJ2-7, with 9 bases matching TRBD2. The V and J ends lost 3 bases and 6 bases, in that order; junction bases with no gene match: 9. From germline, CDR1 is LGHNA and CDR2 YNFKEQ. This CDR3 is 15 amino acids long. The CDR3: CASSHEMRGGGEQYF. In DNA, the CDR3 is TGTGCCAGCAGCCATGAAATGCGGGGGGGCGGCGAGCAGTACTTC.

The CDR3 spells CAISLTGDQPQHF. The CDR3 nucleotides are TGTGCCATCAGCTTGACAGGGGACCAGCCCCAGCATTTT. V gene TRBV10-3 combines with J gene TRBJ1-5; 8 bases are a match to TRBD1. Germline V lookup: CDR1 ENHRY, CDR2 SYGVKD. V shed 6 bases, J shed 7 bases, and the junction held 5 bases outside the gene matches. The length of the CDR3 is 13 residues.

This clone has only one observation. The CDR3 bases are TGTGCCAGCAGCTCACTGGGGACAGAAACAGATACGCAGTATTTT. Amino acids: CASSSLGTETDTQYF. V and J are TRBV7-3 and TRBJ2-3; TRBD1 matches at 7 bases. The CDR3 is made up of 15 amino acids. Germline CDR1 is SGHTA and CDR2 is FQGTGA. The ends lost 4 bases at V and 3 bases at J; junction bases unmatched: 7.

The J gene is TRBJ1-5, the V gene TRBV12-2. TRBV12-2 is listed as a pseudogene. The CDR3 has 19 amino acids. The CDR3 sequence: CASRPSGSRLRFRNQPQHF. The CDR3 DNA follows: TGTGCAAGTCGCCCCTCCGGGAGCCGCCTTAGGTTCCGCAATCAGCCCCAGCATTTT.

V usage is TRBV19 and J usage is TRBJ1-5; 7 bases are shared with TRBD1. The germline V gene has CDR1 LNHDA and CDR2 SQIVND (reference sequence). V lost 5 bases, J lost 0 bases, and 16 bases stayed unmatched. This CDR3 has 19 residues. The CDR3 region is CASSPPGTRRGRSNQPQHF. The CDR3 DNA follows: TGTGCCAGTAGTCCCCCGGGGACCCGGAGGGGGCGTAGCAATCAGCCCCAGCATTTT. Using reference TRBV19 and TRBJ1-5 for the parts outside the CDR3, the full variable domain is DGGITQSPKYLFRKEGQNVTLSCEQNLNHDAMYWYRQDPGQGLRLIYYSQIVNDFQKGDIAEGYSVSREKKESFPLTVTSAQKNPTAFYLCASSPPGTRRGRSNQPQHFGDGTRLSIL.

The chain joins TRBV3-1 (or the pseudogene TRBV3-2) to TRBJ1-6, with D possibly matching TRBD1 (5 bases). Germline V gene data show CDR1 as LGHDT and CDR2 as YNNKEL (reference sequence). V dropped 0 bases and J dropped 11 bases, with 14 bases sitting between them. The CDR3 is made up of 15 amino acids. The CDR3 here is CASSQDAGIGPPLHF. Here the CDR3 DNA reads TGTGCCAGCAGCCAAGATGCAGGGATTGGACCACCCCTCCACTTT.

This clone was counted a single time. This rearrangement joins TRBV5-1 to TRBJ2-5, with unresolved D. This CDR3 has 13 residues. The V gene lost 4 bases and the J gene lost 9 bases, with 16 bases spanning the gap. Germline CDR1 is SGHRS and CDR2 is YFSETQ. The CDR3 loop is CASSLVGDGSQYF. DNA of the CDR3: TGCGCCAGCAGCCTCGTGGGCGATGGGTCCCAGTACTTC. The complete variable domain, with remaining parts taken from reference TRBV5-1 and TRBJ2-5, reads KAGVTQTPRYLIKTRGQQVTLSCSPISGHRSVSWYQQTPGQGLQFLFEYFSETQRNKGNFPGRFSGRQFSNSRSEMNVSTLELGDSALYLCASSLVGDGSQYFGPGTRLLVL.

This rearrangement joins TRBV9 to TRBJ2-3; a weak D match, TRBD2 (6 bases). This CDR3 contains 17 residues. Germline CDR1 reads SGDLS; CDR2 reads YYNGEE. V was cut by 4 bases and J by 0 bases, with 18 bases left in between. CDR3 in amino acids: CASSPMIGGGSTDTQYF. CDR3 in DNA: TGTGCCAGCAGCCCCATGATCGGGGGTGGGAGCACAGATACGCAGTATTTT.

V gene TRBV19 combines with J gene TRBJ1-2; 8 positions agree with TRBD1. CDR1 and CDR2 (germline): LNHDA, SQIVND (reference sequence). The CDR3 contains 15 residues. J lost 8 bases, V lost 3 bases, and 11 bases had no gene match. The CDR3 region is CASSMPSETGDGYTF. CDR3 coding DNA: TGTGCCAGTAGTATGCCGAGTGAGACAGGGGACGGCTACACCTTC. Based on the CDR3 plus reference TRBV19 and TRBJ1-2, the full variable domain is DGGITQSPKYLFRKEGQNVTLSCEQNLNHDAMYWYRQDPGQGLRLIYYSQIVNDFQKGDIAEGYSVSREKKESFPLTVTSAQKNPTAFYLCASSMPSETGDGYTFGSGTRLTVV.

This chain connects TRBV18 to TRBJ2-6; 7 bases match TRBD1. CDR3 size: 15 residues. The trim removed 8 bases at V and 2 bases at J, leaving 6 bases unmatched. Germline CDR1 reads KGHSH; CDR2 reads LQKENI. Written as DNA, the CDR3 is TGTGCCAGCATACCAACAGGGGCTGGGGCCAACGTCCTGACTTTC. It codes for CASIPTGAGANVLTF.